This note documents a single T cell receptor (beta chain) sequence. Naive CD8 populations comprised CD45RO-negative cells positively selected for CCR7, excluding terminally differentiated effector memory CD45RA+ cells. This record belongs to a study of shared clonotypes between healthy human individuals. This CDR3 region has 14 residues. Between the trimmed V and J ends, which lost 3 bases and 5 bases, there was a span of 11 bases. The germline gives CDR1 KGHSH, CDR2 LQKENI. TCRdb's copy holds only in-frame clones and misses some; the assay was immunoSEQ multiplex PCR. The sample gives some 600,000 clones, about 96% of which show up once; approximately 0.1% is in the top ten.

The receptor was derived from a young woman in good health. The specimen sequenced was naive CD8+ T cells sorted from blood. The genes are TRBV18 and TRBJ2-1, with D perhaps TRBD1 (5 bases). The CDR3 region is CASSPELGDNEQFF. In DNA, the CDR3 is TGTGCCAGCTCACCGGAGCTAGGGGACAATGAGCAGTTCTTC. Drawing the rest from reference TRBV18 and TRBJ2-1, the complete variable domain is NAGVMQNPRHLVRRRGQEARLRCSPMKGHSHVYWYRQLPEEGLKFMVYLQKENIIDESGMPKERFSAEFPKEGPSILRIQQVVRGDSAAYFCASSPELGDNEQFFGPGTRLTVL.